Presented here are 31 T cell receptor beta chains from one specimen sequenced in a study of blood T cell repertoires in COVID-19. The repertoire was sequenced with immunoSEQ multiplex PCR; TCRdb's copy has only in-frame clones and lacks some. The data hold hundreds of thousands of clones, with around 85% observed a single time. Input material: peripheral blood. These receptors were collected from a man aged 50-60 years with COVID-19, enrolled during active disease.

CDR3 residues: CASSLDRGQLGNTIYF. The CDR3 nucleotides are TGTGCCAGCAGCTTAGATCGGGGACAGCTCGGAAACACCATATATTTT. J is TRBJ1-3 and V is TRBV11-2, with 7 bases identical to TRBD1. This CDR3 contains 16 residues. The germline CDR1 and CDR2 sequences are SGHAT and FQNNGV. The junction had 6 bases not matched to a gene; V was cut back by 0 bases and J by 4 bases.

This clone was detected only a few times. This chain links TRBV11-1 with TRBJ2-4; 12 nucleotides agree with TRBD2. The J segment lost 9 bases and the V segment lost 4 bases, leaving 4 bases of the junction unmatched. The CDR3 contains 14 residues. Germline loops: CDR1 SGHAT, CDR2 FQDESV (reference sequence). The CDR3 reads CASSSSGGAGIQYF. DNA of the CDR3: TGTGCCAGCAGCTCTAGCGGGGGGGCCGGCATTCAGTACTTC.

The chain employs TRBV19 and TRBJ1-1, with a possible D match to TRBD1 (5 bases). The germline V and J ends were trimmed by 6 bases and 0 bases, with 11 bases remaining between them. The CDR3 totals 14 residues. The V gene's germline CDR1 is LNHDA and CDR2 SQIVND (reference sequence). In DNA form, the CDR3 reads TGTGCCAGTAGCCAAGGGGTTTTGAACACTGAAGCTTTCTTT. Translating it yields CASSQGVLNTEAFF.

The genes are TRBV6-5 and TRBJ1-2; D is possibly TRBD1 (6 bases). CDR1 is MNHEY, CDR2 SVGAGI, per germline. Trimming removed 9 bases at V and 4 bases at J, with 15 bases between. The CDR3 has 13 amino acids. CDR3 in DNA: TGTGCCAGTCGACAGGCTTCCTTCTATGGCTACACCTTC. It yields the protein CASRQASFYGYTF.

The genes are TRBV25-1 and TRBJ2-3; D is perhaps TRBD2 (6 bases). V lost 5 bases to trimming and J lost 8 bases, with 14 bases between them. The CDR3 is 13 residues long. Germline CDR1 MGHDK, CDR2 SYGVNS. The CDR3 coding sequence is TGTGCCAGCAGTACCCGGGAGTTGGGTACGCAGTATTTT. Translated: CASSTRELGTQYF.

The V gene is TRBV19, the J gene TRBJ1-1; TRBD1 matches at 8 bases. Germline CDR1 LNHDA, CDR2 SQIVND (reference sequence). With 3 bases clipped from V and 3 bases from J, the junction kept 3 bases outside the gene matches. The CDR3 is 14 residues long. The CDR3 protein is CASSMTGVDTEAFF. CDR3 sequence (DNA): TGTGCCAGTAGTATGACAGGGGTTGACACTGAAGCTTTCTTT. Together with reference TRBV19 and TRBJ1-1, the CDR3 gives the full variable domain: DGGITQSPKYLFRKEGQNVTLSCEQNLNHDAMYWYRQDPGQGLRLIYYSQIVNDFQKGDIAEGYSVSREKKESFPLTVTSAQKNPTAFYLCASSMTGVDTEAFFGQGTRLTVV.

The V call is TRBV5-1, the J call TRBJ2-7, with 7 nucleotides matching TRBD1. This CDR3 is 13 amino acids long. V lost 7 bases and J lost 3; bases outside the gene matches: 7. Germline loops: CDR1 SGHRS, CDR2 YFSETQ. This CDR3 reads CASRRDSHYEQYF. As DNA, the CDR3 is TGCGCCAGCCGCCGGGACAGTCACTACGAGCAGTACTTC. The full variable domain, its missing parts supplied by reference TRBV5-1 and TRBJ2-7, is KAGVTQTPRYLIKTRGQQVTLSCSPISGHRSVSWYQQTPGQGLQFLFEYFSETQRNKGNFPGRFSGRQFSNSRSEMNVSTLELGDSALYLCASRRDSHYEQYFGPGTRLTVT.

The chain combines TRBV5-1 with TRBJ2-7; 11 nucleotides agree with TRBD2. V was pared by 4 bases and J by 3 bases, with 9 bases of the junction left unmatched. The CDR3 runs 16 residues. Per the germline V gene, CDR1 is SGHRS and CDR2 is YFSETQ. The CDR3 here is CASSVGGTSGYYEQYF. The DNA for the CDR3 is TGCGCCAGCAGCGTTGGAGGGACTAGCGGATACTACGAGCAGTACTTC. Full variable domain (rest looked up from reference TRBV5-1 and TRBJ2-7): KAGVTQTPRYLIKTRGQQVTLSCSPISGHRSVSWYQQTPGQGLQFLFEYFSETQRNKGNFPGRFSGRQFSNSRSEMNVSTLELGDSALYLCASSVGGTSGYYEQYFGPGTRLTVT.

The chain employs TRBV5-1 and TRBJ2-2; D perhaps matches TRBD1 (6 bases). Deletions cut 0 bases from V and 5 bases from J, with 11 bases between. Germline CDR1 SGHRS, CDR2 YFSETQ. The CDR3 contains 15 residues. The CDR3 DNA reads as TGCGCCAGCAGCTTGGACAGGGCAGCTACCGGGGAGCTGTTTTTT. Residues: CASSLDRAATGELFF.

This sequence joins TRBV15 and TRBJ2-1, with TRBD2 as a possible D gene (6 bases). Germline CDR1 reads LNHNV; CDR2 reads YYDKDF (reference sequence). V lost 0 bases and J lost 0, with 21 bases in between. The CDR3 sequence is 20 residues long. The CDR3 bases are TGTGCCACCAGCAGAGATAGGAAGAAAACGGACTATTCCTCCTACAATGAGCAGTTCTTC. Its protein is CATSRDRKKTDYSSYNEQFF.

This chain connects TRBV6-2 or TRBV6-3 to TRBJ2-3; TRBD1 is a possible D gene (6 bases). V gave up 6 bases and J gave up 1 base, with 23 bases separating them. Looked up from germline, CDR1 is MNHEY and CDR2 is SVGEGT. The CDR3 runs to 18 residues. CDR3 DNA sequence: TGTGCCAGCAGCTCCCCATTTGGGGGCCGACACGGCACAGATACGCAGTATTTT. It translates to CASSSPFGGRHGTDTQYF.

The table lists this clone with a count of one. The V and J genes are TRBV6-5 and TRBJ1-2; no clear D. The germline CDR1 and CDR2 sequences are MNHEY and SVGAGI. Trimming took off 8 bases at V and 4 bases at J, with 17 bases between the two ends. The CDR3 loop spans 14 amino acids. CDR3 protein: CASGGSPSSYGYTF. In nucleotides, the CDR3 is TGTGCCAGCGGCGGGAGCCCCTCTAGCTATGGCTACACCTTC.

The V gene is TRBV4-1, the J gene TRBJ2-1; D uncertain. Germline-derived CDR1 and CDR2 are MGHRA and YSYEKL. The V end lost 0 bases, the J end lost 6 bases, and 6 bases lay between the germline ends. This CDR3 has 13 residues. DNA of the CDR3: TGCGCCAGCAGCCAAGAACCCGGCAATGAGCAGTTCTTC. The encoded protein is CASSQEPGNEQFF.

The V and J genes are TRBV24-1 and TRBJ2-7, with D possibly TRBD2 on 6 matching bases. Trimming stripped 3 bases from V and 2 bases from J, with 10 bases between. This CDR3 spans 14 amino acids. CDR1 KGHDR and CDR2 SFDVKD come from the germline V gene. CDR3 nucleotides: TGTGCCACCAGTGATGGGGGGATCCCCTACGAGCAGTACTTC. It specifies CATSDGGIPYEQYF.

This clone was seen a handful of times. This sequence joins TRBV27 and TRBJ2-7; 8 positions agree with TRBD2. The germline V gene encodes CDR1 MNHEY and CDR2 SMNVEV (reference sequence). V trimming: 5 bases; J trimming: 4 bases; junction bases outside the gene matches: 10. The CDR3 has 15 residues. For the CDR3, the DNA is TGTGCCAGCAGTCTAGAGCCGGGACTAGGGTACGAGCAGTACTTC. This sequence encodes CASSLEPGLGYEQYF.

This clone has just a few counts. The CDR3 loop is CASSQVSGAGNTIYF. The CDR3 DNA follows: TGTGCCAGCAGCCAAGTTTCAGGGGCTGGAAACACCATATATTTT. The chain uses TRBV3-1 (or the pseudogene TRBV3-2) and TRBJ1-3, with D tentatively TRBD1 (6 bases). From germline, CDR1 is LGHDT and CDR2 YNNKEL (reference sequence). The CDR3 consists of 15 residues. Trimming stripped 1 base from V and 2 bases from J, with 9 bases between.

V and J are TRBV7-9 and TRBJ2-7, with TRBD1 as a possible D gene (5 bases). Germline CDR1 is SEHNR and CDR2 is FQNEAQ (reference sequence). With 2 bases removed from V and 7 bases from J, the gap between germline ends came to 9 bases. The CDR3 loop spans 12 amino acids. The CDR3: CASSLRGSEQYF. DNA of the CDR3: TGTGCCAGCAGCTTAAGGGGTAGTGAGCAGTACTTC.

This sequence joins TRBV6-5 and TRBJ1-1; D unclear. The CDR3 sequence is 13 residues long. Germline CDR1 reads MNHEY; CDR2 reads SVGAGI. V shed 3 bases and J shed 3 bases, with 8 bases lying between them. In nucleotides, the CDR3 is TGTGCCAGCAGTTATGAGGGTGACACTGAAGCTTTCTTT. The encoded protein is CASSYEGDTEAFF.

This chain uses TRBV24-1 with TRBJ2-1; TRBD1 agrees at 7 bases. The trim removed 1 base at V and 0 bases at J, leaving 8 bases unmatched. In germline, CDR1 is KGHDR, CDR2 SFDVKD. The CDR3 consists of 18 residues. The CDR3 DNA sequence: TGTGCCACCAGTGATTTTAGGGGACAGCAGAGCTCCTACAATGAGCAGTTCTTC. Translated: CATSDFRGQQSSYNEQFF.

The chain has TRBV6-5 and TRBJ1-5; weak D call: TRBD1 (6 bases). Germline V lookup: CDR1 MNHEY, CDR2 SVGAGI. V lost 4 bases, J lost 0 bases, and 10 bases lay in between. The CDR3 covers 15 residues. The DNA of the CDR3 is TGTGCCAGCAGTTTACGGACAGATAGCAATCAGCCCCAGCATTTT. Translated, it gives CASSLRTDSNQPQHF.

The rearrangement uses TRBV19 and TRBJ2-1; 12 bases are a match to TRBD2. In germline, CDR1 is LNHDA, CDR2 SQIVND (reference sequence). The J segment lost 7 bases and the V segment lost 6 bases, leaving 7 bases of the junction unmatched. The CDR3 consists of 15 residues. The CDR3 region is CASSKTSGGHNEQFF. CDR3 DNA: TGTGCCAGTAGCAAAACTAGCGGGGGGCATAATGAGCAGTTCTTC. The complete variable domain, with remaining parts taken from reference TRBV19 and TRBJ2-1, reads DGGITQSPKYLFRKEGQNVTLSCEQNLNHDAMYWYRQDPGQGLRLIYYSQIVNDFQKGDIAEGYSVSREKKESFPLTVTSAQKNPTAFYLCASSKTSGGHNEQFFGPGTRLTVL.

The rearrangement uses TRBV29-1 and TRBJ2-5; D perhaps matches TRBD1 (6 bases). V dropped 2 bases and J dropped 5 bases, with 12 bases sitting between them. From germline, CDR1 is SQVTM and CDR2 ANQGSEA. The CDR3 has 13 residues. CDR3 residues: CSVEWSRGETQYF. As DNA, the CDR3 is TGCAGCGTTGAATGGAGCAGGGGTGAGACCCAGTACTTC.

V and J are TRBV19 and TRBJ1-1, with D maybe TRBD1 (6 bases). The germline gives CDR1 LNHDA, CDR2 SQIVND (reference sequence). V was trimmed by 6 bases and J by 5 bases, leaving 13 bases between them. The CDR3 runs 13 residues. The CDR3 DNA sequence: TGTGCCAGTAGCTTATACAGGGAGACTGAAGCTTTCTTT. Residues: CASSLYRETEAFF.

V and J are TRBV19 and TRBJ1-5, with 10 bases lining up with TRBD1. Germline V gene data show CDR1 as LNHDA and CDR2 as SQIVND (reference sequence). The CDR3 spans 18 residues. Losses at the gene ends were 7 bases for V and 4 bases for J; bases not matched to a gene: 16. Here the CDR3 reads CASNYLNRDRGGNQPQHF. The CDR3 DNA sequence: TGTGCCAGTAATTACCTCAACCGGGACAGGGGCGGAAATCAGCCCCAGCATTTT. The full variable domain, with the rest looked up from reference TRBV19 and TRBJ1-5, is DGGITQSPKYLFRKEGQNVTLSCEQNLNHDAMYWYRQDPGQGLRLIYYSQIVNDFQKGDIAEGYSVSREKKESFPLTVTSAQKNPTAFYLCASNYLNRDRGGNQPQHFGDGTRLSIL.

For this clone: A junction boundary mismatches the germline segment, possibly from a read error. This rearrangement joins TRBV7-2 to TRBJ2-3; 8 bases align to TRBD2. This CDR3 is 15 amino acids long. CDR1 and CDR2 from the germline V gene are SGHTA and FQGNSA. CDR3 nucleotide sequence: TGTGCCAGCAGCTCCAGCGGGGGAAGCACAGCTACGCAGTATTTT. Its translation: CASSSSGGSTATQYF.

The rearrangement uses TRBV2 and TRBJ1-6, with 9 bases fitting TRBD1. Germline V CDR1 and CDR2: SNHLY, FYNNEI. The trim removed 8 bases at V and 10 bases at J, leaving 9 bases unmatched. This CDR3 contains 14 residues. The DNA of the CDR3 is TGTGCCAGCGCTTTGACAGGGGGATACTCACCCCTCCACTTT. It codes for CASALTGGYSPLHF. Looking up the rest from reference TRBV2 and TRBJ1-6 gives the full variable domain: EPEVTQTPSHQVTQMGQEVILRCVPISNHLYFYWYRQILGQKVEFLVSFYNNEISEKSEIFDDQFSVERPDGSNFTLKIRSTKLEDSAMYFCASALTGGYSPLHFGNGTRLTVT.

The chain has TRBV28 and TRBJ1-2, with a weak D call TRBD1 (5 bases). V dropped 9 bases and J dropped 3 bases, with 17 bases sitting between them. CDR3 size: 14 residues. Germline CDR1 MDHEN, CDR2 SYDVKM. The DNA for the CDR3 is TGTGCCAGTAAGCCCGCTGACAGACACTATGGCTACACCTTC. It is translated as CASKPADRHYGYTF.

The rearrangement uses TRBV19 and TRBJ1-2, with TRBD1 identical over 7 bases. Germline V gives CDR1 LNHDA, CDR2 SQIVND (reference sequence). The V gene end was trimmed by 8 bases and the J gene end by 8 bases; junction bases not matched to a gene: 8. The CDR3 is 12 amino acids. CDR3 loop: CASDDRAWGYTF. For the CDR3, the DNA is TGTGCCAGTGACGACAGGGCGTGGGGCTACACCTTC.

The chain is built from TRBV6-5 and TRBJ1-1; a possible D gene is TRBD1 (6 bases). V was pared by 6 bases and J by 8 bases, with 16 bases between. CDR1 is MNHEY and CDR2 is SVGAGI in the germline V gene. The CDR3 is 13 amino acids. As DNA, the CDR3 is TGTGCCAGCAGCGCGGGGGCGATTAGGGAAGCTTTCTTT. It codes for CASSAGAIREAFF.

V gene TRBV19 combines with J gene TRBJ2-3, with D tentatively TRBD1 (6 bases). Germline V gene data show CDR1 as LNHDA and CDR2 as SQIVND (reference sequence). The CDR3 sequence is 14 residues long. V was trimmed by 5 bases and J by 0 bases, leaving 9 bases between them. The CDR3 reads CASSVQGSTDTQYF. CDR3 bases: TGTGCCAGTAGTGTACAGGGTAGCACAGATACGCAGTATTTT.

The chain has TRBV28 and TRBJ2-1; possible D gene TRBD1, 6 bases. CDR1 is MDHEN, CDR2 SYDVKM, per germline. This CDR3 has 12 amino acids. Trimming removed 5 bases from V and 7 bases from J, with 9 bases in between. The CDR3 protein is CASSAQGNEQFF. In nucleotides, the CDR3 is TGTGCCAGCAGTGCACAGGGTAATGAGCAGTTCTTC.